This T cell receptor (beta chain) was observed in a study of identical twins. Study-level points and caveats: Out-of-frame alpha sequences shared between twins exhibited an excess of low generation probability.

V dropped 3 bases and J dropped 5; count of bases not matched to a gene: 4. The CDR3 has 14 amino acids. Germline V lookup: CDR1 SGHRS, CDR2 YFSETQ. TCRdb re-called the 5' RACE reads with MiXCR, one entry per CDR3 protein. The table has about 470,000 distinct CDR3 sequences, 24% seen once. This clonotype was counted between two and nine times. What it binds is unknown. The sample was also linked to a second study, of T cells expressing NK-cell markers. That work contributes: Seven HCMV-seropositive donors and one seronegative donor made up the eight sequenced donors. The CD3+CD56-NKG2C+ fraction of a few donors was likewise dominated by these clonotypes.

The sequenced sample was CD4+ T cells sorted from blood. The chain combines TRBV5-1 with TRBJ2-7; TRBD1 aligns across 11 bases. The receptor comes from a woman aged 18-30 years in good health. In DNA form, the CDR3 reads TGCGCCAGCAGCTCCGGACAGGGGGCTCACGAGCAGTACTTC. Protein sequence: CASSSGQGAHEQYF. The full variable domain, in which reference TRBV5-1 and TRBJ2-7 provide the parts outside the CDR3, is KAGVTQTPRYLIKTRGQQVTLSCSPISGHRSVSWYQQTPGQGLQFLFEYFSETQRNKGNFPGRFSGRQFSNSRSEMNVSTLELGDSALYLCASSSGQGAHEQYFGPGTRLTVT.